This entry concerns a single TCR beta chain. No antigen is known for it. The method was immunoSEQ multiplex PCR; TCRdb's version includes in-frame clones alone and lacks a portion of them. The sample carries roughly 84,000 clones, more than 65% recorded once. Time point specified: baseline, week 1 (first vaccination visit). The treatment: pre-vaccination baseline after standard-of-care therapy. New WHO grade 3 or 4 astrocytomas that were IDH1-mutant and ATRX-lost occurred in the donors. The record originates from a study of a mutant IDH1 vaccine in newly diagnosed glioma. On the study more broadly: Most patients had radiochemotherapy with temozolomide before enrollment; others had one alone.

Study-wide points: Among patients, roughly 93% showed immune responses induced by the vaccine.

The sample consisted of PBMCs, taken from a glioma patient treated with radiotherapy, temozolomide or both. The clonotype was recovered from a man aged 35 to 55 with glioma. Some clones in this sample may be carry-over from other donors' samples.

This CDR3 reads CSGGRAQETQYF. The CDR3 DNA is TGCAGCGGCGGAAGAGCCCAAGAGACCCAGTACTTC. The rearrangement links TRBV29-1 to TRBJ2-5, with D hard to call. The V gene's germline CDR1 is SQVTM and CDR2 ANQGSEA. CDR3 length: 12 residues. V shed 7 bases and J shed 1 base, with 10 bases lying between them.